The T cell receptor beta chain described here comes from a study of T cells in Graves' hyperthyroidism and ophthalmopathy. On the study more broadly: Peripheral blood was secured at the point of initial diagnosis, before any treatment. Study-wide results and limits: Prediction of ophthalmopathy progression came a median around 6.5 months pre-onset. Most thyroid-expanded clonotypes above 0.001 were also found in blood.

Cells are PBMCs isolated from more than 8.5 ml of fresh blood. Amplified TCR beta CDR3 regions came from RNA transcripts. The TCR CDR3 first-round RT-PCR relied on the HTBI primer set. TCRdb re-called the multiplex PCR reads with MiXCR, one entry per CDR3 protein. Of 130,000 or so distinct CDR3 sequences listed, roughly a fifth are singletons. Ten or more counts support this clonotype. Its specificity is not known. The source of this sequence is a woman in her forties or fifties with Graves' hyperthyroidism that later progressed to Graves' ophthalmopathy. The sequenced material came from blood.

CDR3 nucleotides: TGCAGTGCTCCCTCACGTGTGGCGTGGGGCTACACCTTC. This sequence encodes CSAPSRVAWGYTF. The gene calls are TRBV20-1 and TRBJ1-2; no clear D gene. Trimming took off 5 bases at V and 8 bases at J, with 18 bases between the two ends. The CDR3 extends over 13 amino acids. Germline assignment: CDR1 DFQATT and CDR2 SNEGSKA (reference sequence).